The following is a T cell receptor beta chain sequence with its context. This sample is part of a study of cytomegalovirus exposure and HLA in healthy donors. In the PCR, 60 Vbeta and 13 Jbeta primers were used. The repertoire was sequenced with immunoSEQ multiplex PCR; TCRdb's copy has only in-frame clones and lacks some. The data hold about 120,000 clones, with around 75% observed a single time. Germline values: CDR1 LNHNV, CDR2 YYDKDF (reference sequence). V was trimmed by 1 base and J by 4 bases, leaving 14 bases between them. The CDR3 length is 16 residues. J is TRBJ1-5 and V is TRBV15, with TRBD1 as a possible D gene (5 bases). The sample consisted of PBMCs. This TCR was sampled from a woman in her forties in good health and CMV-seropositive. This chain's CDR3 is CATSRGGEVDNQPQHF. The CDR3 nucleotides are TGTGCCACCAGCAGAGGGGGGGAGGTGGATAATCAGCCCCAGCATTTT.